This TCR beta chain was captured in a study of T cells in Graves' hyperthyroidism and ophthalmopathy. Study-level points and caveats: Onset of ophthalmopathy came a median roughly 6 months after the model predicted it.

TCR beta CDR3 regions were amplified from RNA transcripts. The HTBI primer set drove a first-round RT-PCR of the TCR CDR3. TCRdb called the multiplex PCR reads again in MiXCR, with one record for every CDR3 protein. Found here are 550,000 to 700,000 distinct CDR3 sequences, roughly 14% of them singletons; the top ten hold approximately 4.2%. In regard to this clonotype: Its antigen is still unknown.

The origin of this receptor is a woman aged 40 to 49 with Graves' ophthalmopathy. The sequenced material came from blood.

CDR3 coding DNA: TGTGCTAGTGGTTTTATCCGCGACAGGTCCTACGAGCAGTACTTC. Residues: CASGFIRDRSYEQYF. The rearrangement joins TRBV12-5 to TRBJ2-7; D perhaps matches TRBD1 (6 bases). V was shortened by 3 bases and J by 1 base, with 13 bases between the two germline ends. This CDR3 comprises 15 residues. In germline, CDR1 is LGHNT, CDR2 FRNRAP.